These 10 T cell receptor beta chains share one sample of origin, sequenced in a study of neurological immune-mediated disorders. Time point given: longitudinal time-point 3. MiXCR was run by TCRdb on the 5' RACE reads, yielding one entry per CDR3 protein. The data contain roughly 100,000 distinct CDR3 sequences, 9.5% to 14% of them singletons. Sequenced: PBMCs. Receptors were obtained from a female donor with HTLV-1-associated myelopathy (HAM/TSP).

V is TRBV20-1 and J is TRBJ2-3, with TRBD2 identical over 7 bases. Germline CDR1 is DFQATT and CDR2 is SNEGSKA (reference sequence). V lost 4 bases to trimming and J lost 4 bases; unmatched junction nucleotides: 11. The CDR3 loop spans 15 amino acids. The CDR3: CSAISPRGFSDTQYF. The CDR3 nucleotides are TGCAGTGCTATATCCCCGCGGGGGTTTTCAGATACGCAGTATTTT.

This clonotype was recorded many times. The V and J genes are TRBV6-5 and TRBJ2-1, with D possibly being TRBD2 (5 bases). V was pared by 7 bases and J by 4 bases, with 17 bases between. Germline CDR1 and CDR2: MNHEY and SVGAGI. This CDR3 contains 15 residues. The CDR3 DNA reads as TGTGCCAGCATCCCCCCGGGCCGGGGATACAATGAGCAGTTCTTC. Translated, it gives CASIPPGRGYNEQFF.

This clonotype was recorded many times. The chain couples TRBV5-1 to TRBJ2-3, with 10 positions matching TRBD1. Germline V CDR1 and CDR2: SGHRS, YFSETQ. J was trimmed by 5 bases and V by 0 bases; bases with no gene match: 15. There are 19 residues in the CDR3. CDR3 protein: CASSLAARGQGTGRDTQYF. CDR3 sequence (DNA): TGCGCCAGCAGCTTGGCAGCAAGGGGACAGGGGACGGGCAGAGATACGCAGTATTTT.

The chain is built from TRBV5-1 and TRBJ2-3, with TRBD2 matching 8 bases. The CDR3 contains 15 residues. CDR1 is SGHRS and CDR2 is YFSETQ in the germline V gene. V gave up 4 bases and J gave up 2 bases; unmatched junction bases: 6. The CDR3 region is CASSTSGGDTDTQYF. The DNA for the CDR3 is TGCGCCAGCAGCACATCGGGGGGGGACACAGATACGCAGTATTTT. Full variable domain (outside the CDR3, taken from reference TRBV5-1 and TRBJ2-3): KAGVTQTPRYLIKTRGQQVTLSCSPISGHRSVSWYQQTPGQGLQFLFEYFSETQRNKGNFPGRFSGRQFSNSRSEMNVSTLELGDSALYLCASSTSGGDTDTQYFGPGTRLTVL.

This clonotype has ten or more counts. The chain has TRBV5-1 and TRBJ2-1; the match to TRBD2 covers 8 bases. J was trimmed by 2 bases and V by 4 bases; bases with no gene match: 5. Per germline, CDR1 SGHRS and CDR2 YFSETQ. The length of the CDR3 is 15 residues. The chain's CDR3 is CASSGAGATYNEQFF. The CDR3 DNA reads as TGCGCCAGCAGCGGAGCGGGGGCCACCTACAATGAGCAGTTCTTC.

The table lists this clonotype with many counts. CDR3 sequence (DNA): TGTGCCAGCAGCCAAGAGAAGGGGCCGGGTGGCTACACCTTC. This translates into CASSQEKGPGGYTF. The chain links TRBV3-1 to TRBJ1-2, with a tentative D call TRBD1 (5 bases). V dropped 0 bases and J dropped 7 bases, with 12 bases sitting between them. The CDR3 extends over 14 amino acids. The germline V gene has CDR1 LGHDT and CDR2 YNNKEL (reference sequence).

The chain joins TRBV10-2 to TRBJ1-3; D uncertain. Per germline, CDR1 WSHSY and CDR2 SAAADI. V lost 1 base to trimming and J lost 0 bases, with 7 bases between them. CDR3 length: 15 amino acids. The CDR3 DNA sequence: TGCGCCAGCAGTGAGTTGTGGGCCTCTGGAAACACCATATATTTT. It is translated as CASSELWASGNTIYF.

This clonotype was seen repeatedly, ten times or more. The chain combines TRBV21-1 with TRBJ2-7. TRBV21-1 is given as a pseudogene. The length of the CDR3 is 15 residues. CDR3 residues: CASSKGLSTPTEQYF. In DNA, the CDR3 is TGTGCCAGCAGCAAAGGGTTAAGCACACCTACGGAGCAGTACTTC.

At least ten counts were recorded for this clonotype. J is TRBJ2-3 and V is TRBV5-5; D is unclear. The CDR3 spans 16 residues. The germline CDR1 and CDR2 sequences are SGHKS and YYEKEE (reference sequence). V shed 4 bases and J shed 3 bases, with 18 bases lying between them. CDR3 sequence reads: CASSEILGFVTDTQYF. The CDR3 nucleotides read TGTGCCAGCAGCGAGATTCTAGGGTTTGTGACAGATACGCAGTATTTT.

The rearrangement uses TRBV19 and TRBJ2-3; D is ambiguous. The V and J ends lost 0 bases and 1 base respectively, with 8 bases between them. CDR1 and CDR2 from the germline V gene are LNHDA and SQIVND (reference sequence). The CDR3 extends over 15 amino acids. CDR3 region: CASSIDGVRTDTQYF. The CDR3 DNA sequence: TGTGCCAGTAGTATAGATGGAGTCCGCACAGATACGCAGTATTTT.